The 22 T cell receptor beta chains presented below share a single source sample, sequenced in a study of cytomegalovirus exposure and HLA in healthy donors. Primers: 60 Vbeta forward and 13 Jbeta reverse. Generated by immunoSEQ multiplex PCR, the TCRdb table keeps only in-frame clones and is missing some. The sample lists around 160,000 clones; roughly three quarters were seen once. Material for sequencing was PBMCs. The origin of the receptors is a woman between 40 and 50 years old in good health and CMV-seropositive.

The chain is built from TRBV10-3 and TRBJ1-1, with 7 positions matching TRBD1. The CDR3 loop spans 14 amino acids. Germline assignment: CDR1 ENHRY and CDR2 SYGVKD. V lost 5 bases and J lost 0; bases outside the gene matches: 3. The CDR3 protein is CAISPGGMNTEAFF. In DNA form, the CDR3 reads TGTGCCATCAGTCCAGGGGGTATGAACACTGAAGCTTTCTTT.

The rearrangement joins TRBV5-1 to TRBJ2-5; perhaps TRBD1 as D (6 bases). CDR3 size: 15 residues. Deletions cut 1 base from V and 4 bases from J, with 14 bases between. Per germline, CDR1 SGHRS and CDR2 YFSETQ. For the CDR3, the DNA is TGCGCCAGCAGCTTGATGAGGGGGTCCGGAGAGACCCAGTACTTC. Translated: CASSLMRGSGETQYF.

V usage is TRBV2 and J usage is TRBJ2-1; TRBD2 might be the D (5 bases). Germline V gene lookup returns CDR1 SNHLY and CDR2 FYNNEI. Trimming left V 6 bases short and J 9 bases short, with 18 bases between. The CDR3 has 14 amino acids. Here the CDR3 reads CASRYTGLRGEQFF. The DNA for the CDR3 is TGTGCCAGCAGATACACGGGCCTTCGGGGTGAGCAGTTCTTC. The full variable domain, rest sourced from reference TRBV2 and TRBJ2-1, is EPEVTQTPSHQVTQMGQEVILRCVPISNHLYFYWYRQILGQKVEFLVSFYNNEISEKSEIFDDQFSVERPDGSNFTLKIRSTKLEDSAMYFCASRYTGLRGEQFFGPGTRLTVL.

The chain employs TRBV5-6 and TRBJ2-4; a weak D match, TRBD2 (6 bases). Per germline, CDR1 SGHDT and CDR2 YYEEEE. This CDR3 spans 16 amino acids. V dropped 0 bases and J dropped 8 bases, with 18 bases sitting between them. The CDR3 reads CASSLDLGLLGDIQYF. DNA of the CDR3: TGTGCCAGCAGCTTGGATCTGGGACTCCTAGGGGACATTCAGTACTTC. Based on the CDR3 plus reference TRBV5-6 and TRBJ2-4, the full variable domain is DAGVTQSPTHLIKTRGQQVTLRCSPKSGHDTVSWYQQALGQGPQFIFQYYEEEERQRGNFPDRFSGHQFPNYSSELNVNALLLGDSALYLCASSLDLGLLGDIQYFGAGTRLSVL.

The J gene is TRBJ2-3, the V gene TRBV12-5; 10 bases match TRBD2. The V gene end was trimmed by 0 bases and the J gene end by 6 bases; junction bases not matched to a gene: 12. There are 18 residues in the CDR3. Germline assignment: CDR1 LGHNT and CDR2 FRNRAP. Here the CDR3 DNA reads TGTGCTAGTGGTTTGGTACTGCCCTTTAGCGGGGGGTTGGATACGCAGTATTTT. Protein sequence: CASGLVLPFSGGLDTQYF.

This chain connects TRBV6-1 to TRBJ2-5, with D perhaps matching TRBD2 (6 bases). CDR3 size: 15 residues. Trimming took 6 bases from V and 5 from J, leaving 19 bases between them. Germline CDR1 and CDR2: MNHNS and SASEGT. The CDR3 sequence is CASRPGGFTGETQYF. The CDR3 bases are TGTGCCAGCAGACCCGGGGGTTTCACGGGGGAGACCCAGTACTTC.

This clone was seen only a few times. The chain combines TRBV9 with TRBJ1-1; 8 bases align to TRBD1. Germline V CDR1 and CDR2: SGDLS, YYNGEE. CDR3 size: 16 residues. With 2 bases clipped from V and 4 bases from J, the junction kept 10 bases outside the gene matches. As DNA, the CDR3 is TGTGCCAGCAGCGTTGCAGGGGGCGCTTCTGGCACTGAAGCTTTCTTT. This gives the protein CASSVAGGASGTEAFF.

The chain uses TRBV4-1 and TRBJ2-1; TRBD2 matches at 9 bases. The CDR3 is made up of 15 amino acids. The trim removed 2 bases at V and 7 bases at J, leaving 6 bases unmatched. From germline, CDR1 is MGHRA and CDR2 YSYEKL. CDR3 sequence: CASSQKAGGLNEQFF. CDR3 DNA sequence: TGCGCCAGCAGCCAAAAGGCGGGGGGGCTGAATGAGCAGTTCTTC.

J is TRBJ1-3 and V is TRBV7-6, with 8 bases aligning to TRBD1. The J segment lost 0 bases and the V segment lost 2 bases, leaving 3 bases of the junction unmatched. The CDR3 covers 16 residues. CDR1 is SGHVS and CDR2 is FNYEAQ in the germline V gene. The CDR3 DNA sequence: TGTGCCAGCAGCTTACAACAGGGGGGCTCTGGAAACACCATATATTTT. Amino acids: CASSLQQGGSGNTIYF.

The V gene is TRBV2, the J gene TRBJ1-5; 9 nucleotides align to TRBD1. The CDR3 runs to 14 residues. J lost 2 bases, V lost 4 bases, and 0 bases had no gene match. Germline V gene sequence: CDR1 SNHLY, CDR2 FYNNEI. DNA for the CDR3: TGTGCCAGCAGTGGGGACAGGGGCAATCAGCCCCAGCATTTT. Translation gives CASSGDRGNQPQHF.

The chain recombines TRBV28 with TRBJ1-2, with 8 bases identical to TRBD1. Germline CDR1 and CDR2: MDHEN and SYDVKM. Unmatched junction bases numbered 1, after V lost 3 bases and J lost 4 bases. This CDR3 region has 13 residues. CDR3 sequence (DNA): TGTGCCAGCAGTTTGGACAGGGTCTATGGCTACACCTTC. Translation: CASSLDRVYGYTF.

The V and J genes are TRBV27 and TRBJ2-1; 13 nucleotides line up with TRBD2. The CDR3 is 17 residues long. The germline CDR1 and CDR2 sequences are MNHEY and SMNVEV (reference sequence). The junction had 7 bases not matched to a gene; V was cut back by 4 bases and J by 4 bases. CDR3 amino acids: CASSSGLAGVVYNEQFF. CDR3 coding DNA: TGTGCCAGCAGTTCCGGACTAGCGGGGGTCGTATACAATGAGCAGTTCTTC.

The chain carries TRBV5-5 and TRBJ2-4; 12 nucleotides match TRBD2. Germline assignment: CDR1 SGHKS and CDR2 YYEKEE (reference sequence). This CDR3 has 17 amino acids. V lost 1 base to trimming and J lost 5 bases; unmatched junction nucleotides: 7. Here the CDR3 reads CASSLIASGGAQNIQYF. The CDR3 DNA follows: TGTGCCAGCAGCTTGATTGCTAGCGGGGGGGCCCAAAACATTCAGTACTTC.

The chain employs TRBV15 and TRBJ2-3; D not resolved. The CDR3 contains 16 residues. Germline CDR1 reads LNHNV; CDR2 reads YYDKDF (reference sequence). V gave up 0 bases and J gave up 0 bases, with 10 bases separating them. This CDR3 reads CATSRDRMTSTDTQYF. The CDR3 nucleotides read TGTGCCACCAGCAGAGATAGAATGACTAGCACAGATACGCAGTATTTT.

The chain combines TRBV6-5 with TRBJ2-7, with 7 bases lining up with TRBD1. This CDR3 has 15 residues. The V and J ends lost 4 bases and 4 bases, in that order; junction bases with no gene match: 10. The germline CDR1 and CDR2 sequences are MNHEY and SVGAGI. In nucleotides, the CDR3 is TGTGCCAGCAGTTCCTCCCAGGGGGAATCATACGAGCAGTACTTC. This codes for CASSSSQGESYEQYF.

This chain connects TRBV29-1 to TRBJ2-3; D uncertain. The CDR3 totals 12 residues. Trimming pared 2 bases from V and 0 bases from J, leaving 3 bases between. Per germline, CDR1 SQVTM and CDR2 ANQGSEA. CDR3 bases: TGCAGCGTTGAACTTAGCACAGATACGCAGTATTTT. Protein: CSVELSTDTQYF.

The chain uses TRBV7-6 and TRBJ2-3; D is possibly TRBD1 (6 bases). The germline gives CDR1 SGHVS, CDR2 FNYEAQ. The CDR3 sequence is 13 residues long. The germline V and J ends were trimmed by 1 base and 6 bases, with 8 bases remaining between them. The CDR3 is CASSLVGADTQYF. The CDR3, as DNA: TGTGCCAGCAGCTTAGTGGGGGCGGATACGCAGTATTTT.

The chain is built from TRBV30 and TRBJ1-5; no clear D. Germline V gene lookup returns CDR1 GTSNPN and CDR2 SVGIG (reference sequence). The CDR3 totals 13 residues. V lost 1 base, J lost 4 bases, and 8 bases lay in between. The CDR3 sequence is CAWSGAPNQPQHF. The CDR3 DNA sequence: TGTGCCTGGAGTGGGGCGCCTAATCAGCCCCAGCATTTT.

This clone was observed once. V and J are TRBV28 and TRBJ1-4, with 7 bases aligning to TRBD1. Germline V CDR1 and CDR2: MDHEN, SYDVKM. The CDR3 has 14 amino acids. The trim removed 5 bases at V and 1 base at J, leaving 1 base unmatched. Here the CDR3 DNA reads TGTGCCAGCAGTCGACAGGGAACTAATGAAAAACTGTTTTTT. Translation: CASSRQGTNEKLFF. Full variable domain (outside the CDR3, taken from reference TRBV28 and TRBJ1-4): DVKVTQSSRYLVKRTGEKVFLECVQDMDHENMFWYRQDPGLGLRLIYFSYDVKMKEKGDIPEGYSVSREKKERFSLILESASTNQTSMYLCASSRQGTNEKLFFGSGTQLSVL.

This chain joins TRBV5-1 and TRBJ2-6; TRBD1 is a possible D gene (6 bases). Germline V gene lookup returns CDR1 SGHRS and CDR2 YFSETQ. The germline V and J ends were trimmed by 6 bases and 0 bases, with 25 bases remaining between them. This CDR3 spans 20 amino acids. The DNA of the CDR3 is TGCGCCAGCATACGGGACATGGGAGACCCAGCGGTCTCTGGGGCCAACGTCCTGACTTTC. This codes for CASIRDMGDPAVSGANVLTF.

The chain links TRBV5-4 to TRBJ2-5, with 8 bases fitting TRBD1. The DNA matches TRBJ2-7 better at its end, which makes the J call doubtful. The CDR3 runs 14 residues. CDR1 and CDR2 (germline): SGHNT, YYREEE (reference sequence). The CDR3 nucleotides are TGTGCCAGCAGCTTAGGGACAGGTAACTACGAGCAGTACTTC. Encoded protein: CASSLGTGNYEQYF.

This clone is a singleton in its sample. The genes are TRBV28 and TRBJ1-2, with 10 bases lining up with TRBD1. The CDR3 totals 18 residues. Trimming at V came to 5 bases and at J to 0 bases, leaving 12 bases not matched to a gene. The germline V gene encodes CDR1 MDHEN and CDR2 SYDVKM. CDR3 DNA sequence: TGTGCCAGCAGTATCCCTCCGGGACAGGGGACCGCTAACTATGGCTACACCTTC. It is translated as CASSIPPGQGTANYGYTF.